This TCR beta chain was found in a study of blood T cells in healthy people across ages. Whole-study findings and limits: PBMCs went unsorted, and a conclusive naive versus antigen-experienced comparison was therefore prevented.

Per-sample yields of isolated PBMCs were at least 6.5 million. The sample holds a few counts of this clonotype. No antigen is known for it. Germline assignment: CDR1 ENHRY and CDR2 SYGVKD. V lost 6 bases and J 1 base, leaving 9 bases between the germline ends. The CDR3 spans 13 residues. Using a J-beta primer mix together with a sample-barcoded 5' primer, a second PCR was run for roughly 6 to 12 cycles. A template-switch adaptor with 12 random nucleotides tagged each cDNA molecule. MiXCR, applied by TCRdb to the 5' RACE reads, yields one record per CDR3 protein. The profile shows roughly 700,000 distinct CDR3 sequences, roughly 25% of them singletons. The data also belong to a second study, concerning T cells of mothers and their children. That source reports: Donors comprised a few healthy Caucasian mothers plus their six children.

This chain connects TRBV10-3 to TRBJ2-5; D gene ambiguous. Sequencing used blood. This clonotype originated in a boy aged 5-17 years in good health. This CDR3 reads CAIRPYSQETQYF. The CDR3 DNA follows: TGTGCCATCAGGCCTTACAGCCAAGAGACCCAGTACTTC.